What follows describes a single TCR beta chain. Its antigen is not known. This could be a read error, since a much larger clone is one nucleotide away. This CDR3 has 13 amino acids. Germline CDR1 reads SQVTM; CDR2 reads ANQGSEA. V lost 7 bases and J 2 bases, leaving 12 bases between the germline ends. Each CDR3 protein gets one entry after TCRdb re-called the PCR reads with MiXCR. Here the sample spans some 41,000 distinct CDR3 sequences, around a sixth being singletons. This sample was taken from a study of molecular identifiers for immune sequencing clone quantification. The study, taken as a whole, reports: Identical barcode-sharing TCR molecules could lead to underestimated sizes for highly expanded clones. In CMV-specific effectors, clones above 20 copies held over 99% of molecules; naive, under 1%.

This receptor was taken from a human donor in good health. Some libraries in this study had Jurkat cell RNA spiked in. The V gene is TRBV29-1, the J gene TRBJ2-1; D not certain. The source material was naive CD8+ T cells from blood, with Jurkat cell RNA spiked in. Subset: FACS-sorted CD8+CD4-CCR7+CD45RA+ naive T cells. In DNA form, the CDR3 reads TGCAGCGACGACACCCTCACCTACAATGAGCAGTTCTTC. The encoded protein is CSDDTLTYNEQFF.